These T cell receptor beta chains were read from a single sample in a study of OX40 agonist ivuxolimab in advanced cancers. Profiled with immunoSEQ multiplex PCR; TCRdb holds only in-frame clones, not every one. The repertoire includes about 67,000 clones, about nine tenths of them detected once, and under 4.5% sits in the top ten. The sequences come from CD4+ or CD8+ T cells sorted from blood, collected in a trial of the OX40 agonist ivuxolimab. The receptors were gathered from an adult with an advanced solid tumor such as melanoma, head and neck, liver or kidney cancer. Each CDR3 is given with its conserved first and last residue. A D gene is named only where the DNA matches it firmly. Size is omitted from some rows. Given values are once, few, many or a class for expanded clones.

d_gene	j_gene	abundance	v_gene	CDR3aa	CDR3nt
NA	TRBJ2-1	NA	TRBV5-1	CASSLSGTDPFF	TGCGCCAGCAGCTTGAGCGGGACAGATCCGTTCTTC
TRBD1	TRBJ2-5	NA	TRBV5-6	CASSFGTGVPQETQYF	TGTGCCAGCAGCTTCGGGACAGGGGTCCCCCAAGAGACCCAGTACTTC
NA	TRBJ1-5	NA	TRBV7-8	CASSLAESNQPQHF	TGTGCCAGCAGCTTAGCGGAAAGCAATCAGCCCCAGCATTTT
NA	TRBJ2-2	NA	TRBV4-1	CASSLRQETNTGELFF	TGCGCCAGCAGCCTCCGACAGGAGACGAACACCGGGGAGCTGTTTTTT
NA	TRBJ1-2	few	TRBV28	CASGRTEIYGYTF	TGTGCCAGCGGCCGGACGGAGATCTATGGCTACACCTTC
NA	TRBJ1-1	NA	TRBV14	CASSRQTSEAFF	TGTGCCAGCAGCCGCCAGACATCTGAAGCTTTCTTT
TRBD1	TRBJ2-7	few	TRBV6-6	CASSSFWDSTYEQYF	TGTGCCAGCAGTTCATTCTGGGACAGCACCTACGAGCAGTACTTC
NA	TRBJ1-3	once	TRBV5-6	CASSLPPRSGNTIYF	TGTGCCAGCAGCTTGCCGCCCCGCTCTGGAAACACCATATATTTT
NA	TRBJ2-7	NA	TRBV5-6	CASSLGGPPPYEQYF	TGTGCCAGCAGCTTGGGAGGGCCCCCTCCCTACGAGCAGTACTTC
TRBD2	TRBJ2-5	NA	TRBV28	CASNSAGGSETQYF	TGTGCCAGCAATTCGGCGGGGGGCTCGGAGACCCAGTACTTC
NA	TRBJ2-5	NA	TRBV27	CASSGWGGRETQYF	TGTGCCAGCAGTGGGTGGGGGGGCCGTGAGACCCAGTACTTC
TRBD2	TRBJ2-3	NA	TRBV6-1	CASKRGGSHTDTQYF	TGTGCCAGCAAACGGGGGGGTTCCCACACAGATACGCAGTATTTT
NA	TRBJ1-1	NA	TRBV6-1	CASSDRALTNTEAFF	TGTGCCAGCAGTGACAGGGCACTAACGAACACTGAAGCTTTCTTT
NA	TRBJ2-2	NA	TRBV5-1	CASSLGHRDPGAGELFF	TGCGCCAGCAGCTTGGGCCACAGGGACCCAGGGGCCGGGGAGCTGTTTTTT
NA	TRBJ2-7	NA	TRBV7-2	CASSLGVEQYF	TGTGCCAGCAGCTTAGGCGTCGAGCAGTACTTC
TRBD1	TRBJ1-1	NA	TRBV29-1	CSVAPRQGTEAFF	TGCAGCGTCGCTCCTAGACAGGGAACGGAAGCTTTCTTT
NA	TRBJ1-2	NA	TRBV19	CASSISANYGYTF	TGTGCCAGTAGTATATCGGCAAACTATGGCTACACCTTC
NA	TRBJ2-2	NA	TRBV15	CATSGTGRTAGELFF	TGTGCCACCAGCGGTACAGGGAGGACCGCCGGGGAGCTGTTTTTT
NA	TRBJ2-7	NA	TRBV29-1	CSVEGHYEQYF	TGCAGCGTTGAGGGGCACTACGAGCAGTACTTC
NA	TRBJ1-5	NA	TRBV7-3	CASSPPHRSNSNQPQHF	TGTGCCAGCAGCCCGCCCCACAGGAGTAATAGCAATCAGCCCCAGCATTTT
NA	TRBJ1-1	NA	TRBV7-8	CASSLAEGRTNTEAFF	TGTGCCAGCAGCTTAGCTGAGGGCAGGACGAACACTGAAGCTTTCTTT
NA	TRBJ1-2	NA	TRBV5-5	CASSSDLGQQPGYTF	TGTGCCAGCAGCTCCGATTTAGGACAGCAGCCTGGCTACACCTTC
NA	TRBJ1-1	NA	TRBV19	CASSQSWSTEAFF	TGTGCCAGTAGCCAGAGTTGGAGCACTGAAGCTTTCTTT
TRBD2	TRBJ2-1	once	TRBV5-1	CASSPAGVNEQFF	TGCGCCAGCAGCCCCGCGGGGGTCAATGAGCAGTTCTTC
NA	TRBJ1-2	NA	TRBV27	CASSSGGYLGYTF	TGTGCCAGCAGTTCCGGGGGGTATCTCGGCTACACCTTC
NA	TRBJ1-1	NA	TRBV28	CASSPQGPPTEAFF	TGTGCCAGCAGTCCCCAGGGGCCCCCCACTGAAGCTTTCTTT
NA	TRBJ1-3	NA	TRBV5-1	CASSEGASGNTIYF	TGCGCCAGCAGCGAAGGGGCGTCTGGAAACACCATATATTTT
NA	TRBJ2-1	NA	TRBV6-1	CASSARNGGDEQFF	TGTGCCAGCAGCGCCCGGAACGGGGGTGATGAGCAGTTCTTC
NA	TRBJ2-2	NA	TRBV5-4	CASSPDEFPNTGELFF	TGTGCCAGCAGCCCGGACGAGTTCCCGAACACCGGGGAGCTGTTTTTT
NA	TRBJ1-2	NA	TRBV28	CASSNTRLGYTF	TGTGCCAGCAGTAATACAAGGCTTGGCTACACCTTC
TRBD1	TRBJ1-6	NA	TRBV7-6	CASSRDRINSPLHF	TGTGCCAGCAGCCGGGACAGGATCAATTCACCCCTCCACTTT
TRBD1	TRBJ1-6	NA	TRBV28	CASSPGQGSSPLHF	TGTGCCAGCAGTCCAGGACAGGGGAGTTCACCCCTCCACTTT
TRBD1	TRBJ2-5	NA	TRBV2	CASSTGVQETQYF	TGTGCCAGCAGCACAGGGGTACAAGAGACCCAGTACTTC
TRBD1	TRBJ2-2	NA	TRBV11-2	CASRPQGAGGELFF	TGTGCCAGCAGACCCCAGGGGGCGGGCGGGGAGCTGTTTTTT
NA	TRBJ1-5	NA	TRBV6-6	CASSSGQGSYQPQHF	TGTGCCAGCAGCTCAGGGCAGGGGTCATATCAGCCCCAGCATTTT
NA	TRBJ1-5	few	TRBV2	CASSAQSPNQPQHF	TGTGCCAGCAGTGCACAGTCTCCTAACCAGCCCCAGCATTTT
TRBD1	TRBJ2-5	NA	TRBV7-8	CASSLAQGFQETQYF	TGTGCCAGCAGCTTAGCACAGGGGTTCCAGGAGACCCAGTACTTC
TRBD1	TRBJ1-5	NA	TRBV30	CAWSAGTAHSNQPQHF	TGTGCCTGGAGTGCCGGGACAGCTCATAGCAATCAGCCCCAGCATTTT
TRBD1	TRBJ1-6	NA	TRBV5-5	CASSFPGGDSPLHF	TGTGCCAGCAGCTTCCCAGGGGGCGATTCACCCCTCCACTTT
NA	TRBJ2-7	NA	TRBV6-5	CASSPRSLEQYF	TGTGCCAGCAGTCCAAGGAGCCTCGAGCAGTACTTC
NA	TRBJ1-5	NA	TRBV5-1	CASSLAGGVQPQHF	TGCGCCAGCAGCTTGGCCGGAGGGGTCCAGCCCCAGCATTTT
NA	TRBJ1-2	NA	TRBV28	CASSISGSGYTF	TGTGCCAGCAGTATTTCCGGGTCTGGCTACACCTTC
NA	TRBJ2-3	few	TRBV7-2	CASSDVHTDTQYF	TGTGCCAGCAGTGATGTCCACACAGATACGCAGTATTTT
TRBD1	TRBJ2-3	NA	TRBV25-1	CASSPPTGGVSSTDTQYF	TGTGCCAGCAGTCCCCCGACAGGGGGTGTTTCTAGCACAGATACGCAGTATTTT
NA	TRBJ1-3	NA	TRBV6-5	CASSVGTRSDTIYF	TGTGCCAGCAGCGTGGGGACAAGGTCGGACACCATATATTTT
TRBD1	TRBJ2-7	NA	TRBV7-2	CASSLVGQPAYEQYF	TGTGCCAGCAGCTTAGTGGGACAGCCAGCCTACGAGCAGTACTTC
TRBD2	TRBJ2-5	NA	TRBV6-6	CASSRLAGGGVETQYF	TGTGCCAGCTCCCGACTAGCGGGAGGGGGAGTCGAGACCCAGTACTTC
TRBD2	TRBJ2-2	NA	TRBV7-3	CASSLGTSGSTGELFF	TGTGCCAGCAGCTTAGGGACTAGCGGGTCGACCGGGGAGCTGTTTTTT
NA	TRBJ2-7	NA	TRBV5-1	CASSLGAGGDTNYEQYF	TGCGCCAGCAGCTTGGGGGCAGGAGGGGACACGAACTACGAGCAGTACTTC
NA	TRBJ2-5	once	TRBV12-1	CASKGTQYF	TGTGCCAGCAAAGGGACCCAGTACTTC
NA	TRBJ1-4	NA	TRBV28	CASSGGANEKLFF	TGTGCCAGCAGTGGGGGAGCTAATGAAAAACTGTTTTTT
TRBD2	TRBJ2-5	NA	TRBV2	CASRGGETQYF	TGTGCCAGCCGGGGAGGGGAGACCCAGTACTTC
NA	TRBJ2-7	NA	TRBV13	CASSHRDDSYEQYF	TGTGCCAGCAGCCACCGGGACGACTCCTACGAGCAGTACTTC
NA	TRBJ2-7	once	TRBV28	CASSPPGGQATYEQYF	TGTGCCAGCAGTCCGCCGGGGGGACAGGCAACCTACGAGCAGTACTTC
TRBD1	TRBJ1-2	NA	TRBV28	CATGTGPTTPYGYTF	TGTGCCACCGGGACAGGTCCCACCACCCCCTATGGCTACACCTTC
NA	TRBJ2-5	few	TRBV5-1	CASSLLAGTETQYF	TGCGCCAGCAGCTTGTTAGCAGGGACAGAGACCCAGTACTTC
NA	TRBJ2-2	NA	TRBV7-2	CASSRGSSNTGELFF	TGTGCCAGCAGCCGAGGGTCTTCGAACACCGGGGAGCTGTTTTTT
TRBD2	TRBJ2-3	NA	TRBV19	CASSNRGGSTDTQYF	TGTGCCAGTAGTAACCGCGGCGGGAGTACAGATACGCAGTATTTT
NA	TRBJ2-1	NA	TRBV28	CASSLRLDIEQFF	TGTGCCAGCAGTTTACGCCTGGATATAGAGCAGTTCTTC